This is a list of T cell receptor beta chains from one sample in a study of early T cells in non-severe SARS-CoV-2 infection. MiXCR, run by TCRdb on the 5' RACE reads, gives a single entry per CDR3 protein. Here the sample spans around 50,000 distinct CDR3 sequences, roughly 13% being singletons. The specimen was whole blood. The receptors were sampled from an adult who was a healthcare worker with PCR-confirmed SARS-CoV-2 infection or an uninfected control (not recorded which). CDR3s include the opening cysteine and the closing phenylalanine or tryptophan. D genes are given only for firm matches. Expanded clones are given a class, and other clones once, few, many or no size at all.

cdr3_aa,cdr3_nt,v_call,clone_size,d_call,j_call
CSAGRRGGGQETQYF,TGCAGTGCTGGGAGGCGGGGAGGGGGCCAAGAGACCCAGTACTTC,TRBV20-1,many,-,TRBJ2-5
CASSLTAYSNQPQHF,TGTGCCAGCAGCTTAACGGCTTATAGCAATCAGCCCCAGCATTTT,TRBV11-2,many,-,TRBJ1-5
CSVESEAGNTGELFF,TGCAGCGTTGAATCGGAGGCAGGGAACACCGGGGAGCTGTTTTTT,TRBV29-1,many,-,TRBJ2-2
CASRPDRTEAFF,TGTGCCAGCAGACCGGACAGAACTGAAGCTTTCTTT,TRBV28,-,-,TRBJ1-1
CASSLSGHLTSFQETQYF,TGTGCCAGCAGCTTATCGGGACATTTGACCTCCTTCCAAGAGACCCAGTACTTC,TRBV11-2,many,-,TRBJ2-5
CASSTGQGASYEQYF,TGCGCCAGCAGCACCGGACAGGGGGCCTCCTACGAGCAGTACTTC,TRBV5-1,many,TRBD1,TRBJ2-7
CASGSRTSGGSTGELFF,TGTGCTAGTGGTTCCCGGACTAGCGGGGGGTCTACCGGGGAGCTGTTTTTT,TRBV12-5,many,TRBD2,TRBJ2-2
CSVATDYYGYTF,TGCAGCGTTGCGACTGACTACTATGGCTACACCTTC,TRBV29-1,many,-,TRBJ1-2
CASSSNRGADTQYF,TGTGCCAGCAGTTCCAACAGGGGGGCGGATACGCAGTATTTT,TRBV6-5,many,TRBD1,TRBJ2-3
CASSPGTSGGLAKNIQYF,TGTGCCAGCAGTCCCGGGACTAGCGGGGGACTAGCCAAAAACATTCAGTACTTC,TRBV12-3/TRBV12-4,many,TRBD2,TRBJ2-4
CASSLDRGQGYEQYF,TGTGCCAGCAGCTTAGATCGTGGACAGGGCTACGAGCAGTACTTC,TRBV11-2,-,TRBD1,TRBJ2-7
CASSLKVSWGAGTEAFF,TGCGCCAGCAGCTTGAAAGTGTCGTGGGGGGCAGGCACCGAAGCTTTCTTT,TRBV5-1,few,-,TRBJ1-1
CSVGEGETQYF,TGCAGCGTTGGGGAGGGAGAGACCCAGTACTTC,TRBV29-1,many,TRBD2,TRBJ2-5
CASSFPLGRGVVEAFF,TGTGCCAGCAGCTTCCCCTTAGGCAGGGGCGTCGTTGAAGCTTTCTTT,TRBV5-6,few,-,TRBJ1-1
CASSLATGIANTGELFF,TGCGCCAGCAGCTTGGCCACAGGGATCGCGAACACCGGGGAGCTGTTTTTT,TRBV5-1,many,-,TRBJ2-2
CSARDRYGTSHNEQFF,TGCAGTGCTAGAGATCGATACGGGACTAGTCACAATGAGCAGTTCTTC,TRBV20-1,many,TRBD2,TRBJ2-1
CASTPLGLTGNTIYF,TGTGCCAGCACCCCACTTGGTTTAACTGGAAACACCATATATTTT,TRBV6-6,many,-,TRBJ1-3
CASSSYRGPSNQPQHF,TGTGCCAGCAGCTCTTACAGGGGCCCTAGCAATCAGCCCCAGCATTTT,TRBV11-2,many,TRBD1,TRBJ1-5
CASREDRGPSNQPQHF,TGTGCCAGCAGGGAAGACAGGGGGCCTAGCAATCAGCCCCAGCATTTT,TRBV2,many,TRBD1,TRBJ1-5
CASSPSPYNEQFF,TGTGCCAGCAGCCCTTCTCCTTACAATGAGCAGTTCTTC,TRBV7-3,many,-,TRBJ2-1
CASHLYEWDRATYEQYF,TGTGCCAGTCATTTATACGAGTGGGACAGGGCTACCTACGAGCAGTACTTC,TRBV12-3/TRBV12-4,many,TRBD1,TRBJ2-7
CASSVRNREVEAFF,TGTGCCAGCAGCGTGCGCAACAGGGAGGTTGAAGCTTTCTTT,TRBV5-4,many,-,TRBJ1-1